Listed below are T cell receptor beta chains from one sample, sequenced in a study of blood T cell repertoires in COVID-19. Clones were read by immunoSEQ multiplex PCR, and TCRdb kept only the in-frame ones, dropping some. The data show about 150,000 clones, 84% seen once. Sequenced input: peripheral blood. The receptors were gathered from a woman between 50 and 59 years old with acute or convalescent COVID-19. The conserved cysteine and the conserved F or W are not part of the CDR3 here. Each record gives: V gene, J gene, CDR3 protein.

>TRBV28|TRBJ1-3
ASTAAGYGNTIY
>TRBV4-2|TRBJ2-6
ASSHTGTENSGANVLT
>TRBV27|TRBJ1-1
ASSLFGQVSEAF
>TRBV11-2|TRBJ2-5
ASSLVPGQGRGETQY
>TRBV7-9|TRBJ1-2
ASSNKWTVNYGYT
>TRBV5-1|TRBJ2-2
ASSNSGQGAGELF
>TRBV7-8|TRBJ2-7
ASSSGQGAHEQY
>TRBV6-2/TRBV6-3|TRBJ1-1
ASSYPRSGAILNTEAF
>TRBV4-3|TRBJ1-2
ASSQEISRGAFSS
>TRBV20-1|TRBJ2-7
SGAGGHEQY
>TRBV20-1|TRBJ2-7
SVTNGPGVY
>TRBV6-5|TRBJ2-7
ASRAGTANYEQY
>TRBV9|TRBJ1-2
ASSPHFGEAYGYT
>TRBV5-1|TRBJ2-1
ASSLASGTYNEQF
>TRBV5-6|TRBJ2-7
ASSLGLAVRYDEQY
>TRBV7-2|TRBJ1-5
ASSLGLSKPQH
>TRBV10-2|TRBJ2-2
ASRQGARGTGELF
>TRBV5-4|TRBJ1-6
ASSPRDSSYNSPLH
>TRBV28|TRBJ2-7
ASSSPGLAGYEQY
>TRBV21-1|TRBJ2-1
ASSAGSSYNEQF
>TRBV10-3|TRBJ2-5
AIRSWTDNLQETQY
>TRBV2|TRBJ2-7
ASSTRTGSYEQY
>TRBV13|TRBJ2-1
ASSYNSGNEQF
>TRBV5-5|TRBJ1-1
ASSGAGALNTEAF
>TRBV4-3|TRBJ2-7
ASSHNHRPGQGAYEQY
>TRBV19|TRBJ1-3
ASSRSGDGNTIY
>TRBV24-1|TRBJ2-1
ATSPGTRLNEQF
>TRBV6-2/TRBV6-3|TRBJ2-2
ASSSGQGDTGELF
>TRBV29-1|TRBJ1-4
SVGPGGGEKLF
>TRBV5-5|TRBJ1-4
ASSRQSPRTTNEKLF
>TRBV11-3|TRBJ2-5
ASSLGLRGTQY
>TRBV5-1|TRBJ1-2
ASSFRQDGYGYT
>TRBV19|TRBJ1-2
ASSNRDRGPSSHYGYT
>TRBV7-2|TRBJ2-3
ASSLTGGTDTQY
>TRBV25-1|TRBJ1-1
ASSERKGIEAF
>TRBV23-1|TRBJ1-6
ASSQFGEDYNSPLH
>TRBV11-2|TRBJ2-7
ASSLDFDRSYEQY
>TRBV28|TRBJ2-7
ASSVLLAGTYEQY
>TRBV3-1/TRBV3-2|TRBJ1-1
ASSARPNTGGWSTEAF
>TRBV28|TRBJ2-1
ASIVGGSYNEQF